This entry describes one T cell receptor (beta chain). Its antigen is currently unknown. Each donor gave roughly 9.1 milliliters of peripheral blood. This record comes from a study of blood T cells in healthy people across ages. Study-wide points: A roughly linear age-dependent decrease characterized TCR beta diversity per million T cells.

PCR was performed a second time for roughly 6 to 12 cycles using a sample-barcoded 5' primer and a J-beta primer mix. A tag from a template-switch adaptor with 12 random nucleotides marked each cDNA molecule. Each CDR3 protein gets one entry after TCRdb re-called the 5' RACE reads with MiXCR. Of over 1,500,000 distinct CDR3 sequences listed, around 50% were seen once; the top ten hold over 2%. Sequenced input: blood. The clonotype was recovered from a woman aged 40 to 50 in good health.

The CDR3 DNA is TGCAGCGTTGAAGGTGCACGAGGGACCGATACGCAGTATTTT. Translated, it gives CSVEGARGTDTQYF. The genes are TRBV29-1 and TRBJ2-3; the D gene could be TRBD1 or TRBD2 (5 bases each). Per germline, CDR1 SQVTM and CDR2 ANQGSEA. The CDR3 consists of 14 residues. V lost 1 base, J lost 6 bases, and 14 bases lay in between.